A selection of T cell receptor beta chains follows, all from one sample in a study of CD8 T cells in acute hepatitis C reinfection. Generated by immunoSEQ multiplex PCR, the TCRdb table keeps only in-frame clones and is missing some. This table has 30,000 to 40,000 clones, approximately 85% appearing once. Material: naive CD8+ T cells from PBMCs. The source is a woman aged 18-29 years who spontaneously cleared hepatitis C infection. CDR3s include the opening cysteine and the closing phenylalanine or tryptophan. Each record gives: D gene, clone size, J gene, V gene, CDR3 length, CDR3 DNA, CDR3 protein. The D gene is left open where the match is weak. The size of a clone is reported for some rows only, either as once, few or many, or as a class for expanded clones.

D gene: TRBD1
clone size: .
J gene: TRBJ1-2
V gene: TRBV7-9
CDR3 length: 15
CDR3 DNA: TGTGCCAGCAGCTTAGCGGAGGGGGCAAACTATGGCTACACCTTC
CDR3 protein: CASSLAEGANYGYTF

D gene: TRBD1
clone size: .
J gene: TRBJ1-2
V gene: TRBV10-3
CDR3 length: 14
CDR3 DNA: TGTGCCATCAGCCAGTTGGACAGGGGCTTTGGCTACACCTTC
CDR3 protein: CAISQLDRGFGYTF

D gene: .
clone size: .
J gene: TRBJ1-1
V gene: TRBV11-2
CDR3 length: 15
CDR3 DNA: TGTGCCAGCAGCCCAAATACAAACAGGGAGGCCGGAGCTTTCTTT
CDR3 protein: CASSPNTNREAGAFF

D gene: .
clone size: .
J gene: TRBJ2-7
V gene: TRBV7-9
CDR3 length: 10
CDR3 DNA: TGTGCCAGCAGCTCAAACGAGCAGTACTTC
CDR3 protein: CASSSNEQYF

D gene: TRBD2
clone size: once
J gene: TRBJ2-1
V gene: TRBV7-3
CDR3 length: 13
CDR3 DNA: TGTGCCAGCAGCTTAGCGGGAGTCGATGAGCAGTTCTTC
CDR3 protein: CASSLAGVDEQFF

D gene: .
clone size: few
J gene: TRBJ2-2
V gene: TRBV16
CDR3 length: 13
CDR3 DNA: TGTGCCAGCAGCCTCAGCCCTGAGGGGGAGCTGTTTTTT
CDR3 protein: CASSLSPEGELFF

D gene: .
clone size: .
J gene: TRBJ1-3
V gene: TRBV7-8
CDR3 length: 17
CDR3 DNA: TGTGCCAGCAGCTTAAGGAGTTTTGGGGGGAGCGGAAACACCATATATTTT
CDR3 protein: CASSLRSFGGSGNTIYF

D gene: .
clone size: .
J gene: TRBJ2-2
V gene: TRBV5-6
CDR3 length: 14
CDR3 DNA: TGTGCCAGCAGCTTGGGCGGAAACACCGGGGAGCTGTTTTTT
CDR3 protein: CASSLGGNTGELFF

D gene: .
clone size: .
J gene: TRBJ1-1
V gene: TRBV6-5
CDR3 length: 13
CDR3 DNA: TGTGCCAGCAGCTATGGTGGGGGCACTGAAGCTTTCTTT
CDR3 protein: CASSYGGGTEAFF

D gene: .
clone size: .
J gene: TRBJ2-1
V gene: TRBV21-1
CDR3 length: 11
CDR3 DNA: TGTGCCAGCACGGTTAGTGATGAGCAGTTCTTC
CDR3 protein: CASTVSDEQFF

D gene: .
clone size: .
J gene: TRBJ1-1
V gene: TRBV9
CDR3 length: 12
CDR3 DNA: TGTGCCAGCAGCGTAAGGGACACTGAAGCTTTCTTT
CDR3 protein: CASSVRDTEAFF

D gene: .
clone size: .
J gene: TRBJ2-7
V gene: TRBV7-9
CDR3 length: 13
CDR3 DNA: TGTGCCAGCAGCCCCCCCCAGTCATACGAGCAGTACTTC
CDR3 protein: CASSPPQSYEQYF

D gene: TRBD2
clone size: .
J gene: TRBJ2-3
V gene: TRBV15
CDR3 length: 17
CDR3 DNA: TGTGCCACCAGCAGTGACCTAGCGGGAGGGCCCACAGATACGCAGTATTTT
CDR3 protein: CATSSDLAGGPTDTQYF

D gene: .
clone size: once
J gene: TRBJ1-4
V gene: TRBV29-1
CDR3 length: 13
CDR3 DNA: TGCAGCGCCCAAAGGGCAACTAATGAAAAACTGTTTTTT
CDR3 protein: CSAQRATNEKLFF

D gene: .
clone size: .
J gene: TRBJ2-7
V gene: TRBV27
CDR3 length: 14
CDR3 DNA: TGTGCCAGCAGTTTAGGGGCGGCCTCCTACGAGCAGTACTTC
CDR3 protein: CASSLGAASYEQYF

D gene: .
clone size: .
J gene: TRBJ2-1
V gene: TRBV27
CDR3 length: 13
CDR3 DNA: TGTGCCAGCAGTCGGGGGTCGTACAATGAGCAGTTCTTC
CDR3 protein: CASSRGSYNEQFF